Shown below are 18 T cell receptor delta chains from a single sample sequenced in a study of γδ T cells in repeated Plasmodium falciparum infection. Vgamma9/Vdelta2+ and Vdelta2-negative gammadelta T cells were flow-sorted from PBMC for bulk sequencing. TCRdb applied CATT to the multiplex PCR reads for clone calling. The sample consists of tens of thousands of delta-chain clones, 1.6% of them appearing once. Sequences were obtained from gamma-delta T cells from blood. Source of these receptors: a pool of human donors (malaria-infected and uninfected, not separated).

This clone has a count of ten or more. The protein in TCRdb stems from a much larger clone and differs at residue 12 from this DNA's translation, likely a read error; here the protein is translated from the DNA. This rearrangement joins TRDV1 to TRDJ1; D is unclear. Trimming left V 1 base short and J 2 bases short, with 26 bases between. Germline V gene data show CDR1 as TSWWSYY and CDR2 as QGS. The CDR3 extends over 20 amino acids. This chain's CDR3 is CALGEPLFGVESFWTDKLIF. Written as DNA, the CDR3 is TGTGCTCTTGGGGAACCCCTCTTCGGTGTGGAATCGTTTTGGACCGATAAACTCATCTTT.

A word on this clone: It is likely a read error: a sequence one base away is far more abundant. Other nucleotide sequences from this sample produce the same CDR3. The chain uses TRDV1 and TRDJ1; TRDD3 aligns across 10 bases. TCRdb offers no J gene call, so here the DNA was matched to germline to obtain one. J lost 9 bases, V lost 6 bases, and 22 bases had no gene match. Looked up from germline, CDR1 is TSWWSYY and CDR2 is QGS. The CDR3 runs 18 residues. CDR3 sequence: CALGSILPLWGITKQLIF. CDR3 nucleotide sequence: TGTGCTCTTGGTTCCATCTTACCTCTCTGGGGGATAACGAAGCAACTCATCTTT.

This clone was recorded at least ten times. TCRdb lists the protein of a much larger clone for this DNA, which differs at residue 9, so this is likely a read error; the protein given here is translated from the DNA itself. The genes are TRDV1 and TRDJ1; tentatively, D is TRDD3 (5 bases). Trimming cost V 2 bases and J 2 bases, with 21 bases left between them. This CDR3 region has 18 residues. The germline V gene encodes CDR1 TSWWSYY and CDR2 QGS. CDR3 residues: CALGEFAWVMKTTDKLIF. CDR3 nucleotide sequence: TGTGCTCTTGGGGAATTCGCCTGGGTGATGAAGACGACCGATAAACTCATCTTT.

The chain uses TRDV1 and TRDJ1, with 7 bases lining up with TRDD3. No J segment appears in TCRdb, so it was assigned here by matching the sequence to germline. Germline trimming cut 2 bases from V and 2 bases from J; bases unmatched to any gene: 20. CDR1 TSWWSYY and CDR2 QGS come from the germline V gene. The CDR3 covers 20 residues. CDR3 sequence (DNA): TGTGCTCTTGGGGAAGAGGGAATCTCCAGCAGGGGGATTATGACCGATAAACTCATCTTT. The encoded protein is CALGEEGISSRGIMTDKLIF.

The sample holds many counts of this clone. The chain couples TRDV1 to TRDJ1; D is perhaps TRDD2 (5 bases). In germline, CDR1 is TSWWSYY, CDR2 QGS. CDR3 size: 16 residues. V was pared by 1 base and J by 0 bases, with 12 bases between. The CDR3 is CALGEPHPRYTDKLIF. CDR3 coding DNA: TGTGCTCTTGGGGAACCCCATCCTAGGTACACCGATAAACTCATCTTT.

This clone was detected only a few times. TCRdb's entry gives the protein of a much larger clone, which mismatches this DNA's translation at residue 18, likely from a read error; the protein reported here is translated from the DNA. The V and J genes are TRDV1 and TRDJ1; D perhaps matches TRDD3 (5 bases). The germline gives CDR1 TSWWSYY, CDR2 QGS. This CDR3 comprises 19 residues. CDR3 amino acids: CALGHPGLTTWVGTDKLTF. CDR3 nucleotide sequence: TGTGCTCTTGGGCACCCAGGCCTGACCACCTGGGTGGGTACCGATAAACTCACCTTT.

This clone was found many times. TCRdb pairs this DNA with a much larger clone's protein that differs at residue 4, likely a read error; the protein shown was translated from the DNA. The rearrangement links TRDV3 to TRDJ1; no reliable D call. CDR1 and CDR2 from the germline V gene are TVYSNPD and GDNSRS (reference sequence). V gave up 0 bases and J gave up 0 bases, with 20 bases separating them. CDR3 size: 17 residues. The CDR3 DNA is TGTGCCTTTAGAGGACTGTGGAGGGGTGGGTACACCGATAAACTCATCTTT. Protein sequence: CAFRGLWRGGYTDKLIF.

Regarding this clone: The protein in TCRdb stems from a much larger clone and differs at residue 4 from this DNA's translation, likely a read error; here the protein is translated from the DNA. The chain has TRDV1 and TRDJ1; 11 positions match TRDD3. There are 22 residues in the CDR3. Germline V gives CDR1 TSWWSYY, CDR2 QGS. CDR3 bases: TGTGCTCTTTGGGACCCTTCCTTCTACTGGGGGATAGGGTCGTCGTACACCGATAAACTCATCTTT. Its protein product is CALWDPSFYWGIGSSYTDKLIF.

This clone was picked up a small number of times. A read error is the likely source, as a far larger clone sits one nucleotide away. The sample has other DNA sequences that encode this CDR3 too. The chain recombines TRDV1 with TRDJ1; a possible D gene is TRDD3 (6 bases). V dropped 3 bases and J dropped 1 base, with 15 bases sitting between them. The CDR3 has 16 amino acids. Looked up from germline, CDR1 is TSWWSYY and CDR2 is QGS. In DNA, the CDR3 is TGTGCTCTTGGGGACCTACGGGGGGAAGTCACCGATAAACTCATCTTT. The encoded protein is CALGDLRGEVTDKLIF.

J is TRDJ1 and V is TRDV1; 8 nucleotides agree with TRDD3. The J gene comes from matching the DNA to germline here; TCRdb lacks it. J lost 9 bases, V lost 2 bases, and 8 bases had no gene match. This CDR3 has 14 amino acids. Germline loops: CDR1 TSWWSYY, CDR2 QGS. CDR3 amino acids: CALGESHWGPELIF. The CDR3 DNA reads as TGTGCTCTTGGGGAATCACACTGGGGGCCGGAACTCATCTTT.

Worth noting for this clone: The translation of this DNA and the TCRdb protein of a much larger clone differ at residue 11, probably owing to a read error; the protein shown here is translated from the DNA. The J gene is TRDJ1, the V gene TRDV1; 9 bases fit TRDD3. TCRdb is silent on the J gene; assignment here came from matching the DNA to germline. Germline trimming cut 5 bases from V and 0 bases from J; bases unmatched to any gene: 13. Per the germline V gene, CDR1 is TSWWSYY and CDR2 is QGS. The CDR3 is 18 amino acids. The CDR3 loop reads CALGFRPGGCHYTDKLIF. CDR3 DNA: TGTGCTCTTGGGTTTAGGCCTGGGGGATGTCACTACACCGATAAACTCATCTTT.

This clone has a count of ten or more. This DNA's translation differs at residue 13 from TCRdb's protein, which comes from a much larger clone; a read error is likely, and the protein shown is translated from the DNA. CDR3 region: CALGLSPTATVKPIF. The CDR3, as DNA: TGTGCTCTTGGGCTTAGCCCCACCGCCACCGTCAAACCCATCTTT. No J gene was assigned, while the V gene was called as TRDV1. Per the germline V gene, CDR1 is TSWWSYY and CDR2 is QGS. The CDR3 sequence is 15 residues long.

This clone occurred many times. This likely traces to a read error, being one base from a far larger clone. Other DNA variants within this sample encode the same CDR3. This chain links TRDV1 with TRDJ1, with 13 nucleotides matching TRDD3. This CDR3 has 20 residues. The J segment lost 3 bases and the V segment lost 2 bases, leaving 15 bases of the junction unmatched. The germline V gene encodes CDR1 TSWWSYY and CDR2 QGS. CDR3 sequence (DNA): TGTGCTCTTGGGGAAGTCACCCTTTTATACTGGGGGATACGCCCCGATAAACTCATCTTT. Translated, it gives CALGEVTLLYWGIRPDKLIF.

As regards this clone: This likely traces to a read error, being one base from a far larger clone. It is unclear where the CDR3 begins or ends on the DNA, so no DNA is shown, and the CDR3 is as TCRdb lists it. The V gene was identified as TRDV1, while no J gene was called; TRDD3, the D gene given by the table, was not confirmed from the DNA. Germline CDR1 is TSWWSYY and CDR2 is QGS. The CDR3 numbers 19 amino acids, ends counted. CDR3 residues: CALGEPTADWGIGTDKLIF.

This clone was recorded a few times. TCRdb attributes to this sequence the protein of a much larger clone, which differs from the DNA translation at residue 15; a read error is likely, and the protein displayed is translated from the DNA. The V gene was identified as TRDV1, while no J gene was called; the table's D call of TRDD3 was not tested on the DNA. CDR1 is TSWWSYY, CDR2 QGS, per germline. CDR3 length: 18 residues. The CDR3 is CALGALPPPWGIAAHLFF. CDR3 coding DNA: TGTGCTCTTGGGGCTCTTCCTCCTCCCTGGGGGATAGCAGCACATCTCTTCTTT.

This clone was seen many times. This sequence joins TRDV2 and TRDJ3; 7 nucleotides agree with TRDD3. Germline V gives CDR1 GEAIGNYY, CDR2 EKD. V dropped 1 base and J dropped 0; count of bases not matched to a gene: 8. The CDR3 totals 19 residues. The CDR3 protein is CACDTLRGILSWDTRQMFF. DNA of the CDR3: TGTGCCTGTGACACTCTCCGGGGGATCCTCTCCTGGGACACCCGACAGATGTTTTTC.

This clone was observed a few times. For this DNA, TCRdb reports the protein of a much larger clone, which diverges at residue 19, most likely from a read error; the protein presented here is translated directly from the DNA. The rearrangement links TRDV1 to TRDJ1; 8 nucleotides match TRDD3. The V segment lost 3 bases and the J segment 0 bases; nucleotides outside the gene matches: 33. CDR1 is TSWWSYY, CDR2 QGS, per germline. This CDR3 spans 25 amino acids. The CDR3, as DNA: TGTGCTCTTGGGGACCTACGGCCTTCCCGAACCTACTGGGGGTCTCCCCGCGTGGACACCGATAAACTCATCTTT. This encodes CALGDLRPSRTYWGSPRVDTDKLIF.

This clone came up a few times. TCRdb's protein, taken from a much larger clone, differs from this DNA's translation at residue 12, likely owing to a read error; the protein displayed comes from the DNA. The rearrangement links TRDV1 to TRDJ1; 7 bases map to TRDD3. The J gene comes from matching the DNA to germline here; TCRdb lacks it. Germline CDR1 TSWWSYY, CDR2 QGS. This CDR3 is built from 18 residues. V lost 4 bases and J lost 1; bases outside the gene matches: 15. The CDR3 DNA reads TGTGCTCTTGGGGCCCACTACCTCTGGTGGGGGACCACCGATAAACTCATCTTT. It specifies CALGAHYLWWGTTDKLIF.